The 13 T cell receptor beta chains given below trace back to one sample, sequenced in a study of blood T cell repertoires in COVID-19. Assay: immunoSEQ multiplex PCR; the TCRdb copy retains only in-frame clones and omits some. Counted here are roughly 64,000 clones, roughly two thirds occurring once; the ten biggest clones make up around half. The sequenced sample was PBMCs or T cells enriched from blood (not recorded which). The receptors come from a woman between 55 and 75 years old who had been exposed to COVID-19.

This chain joins TRBV19 and TRBJ1-5; 10 bases agree with TRBD1. This CDR3 contains 16 residues. The ends lost 2 bases at V and 5 bases at J; junction bases unmatched: 6. CDR1 is LNHDA and CDR2 is SQIVND in the germline V gene (reference sequence). CDR3 in DNA: TGTGCCAGTAGTATAACATGGGACAGGGGTGATCAGCCCCAGCATTTT. It is translated as CASSITWDRGDQPQHF.

This clone was observed a few times. The genes are TRBV5-5 and TRBJ2-6, with 8 bases that match TRBD1. CDR3 size: 17 residues. V was clipped by 7 bases and J by 4 bases; unmatched bases: 13. Germline lookup yields CDR1 SGHKS and CDR2 YYEKEE (reference sequence). CDR3 sequence reads: CASRQTGEYSGANVLTF. The CDR3, as DNA: TGTGCCAGCCGTCAGACAGGGGAGTATTCAGGGGCCAACGTCCTGACTTTC.

The chain employs TRBV28 and TRBJ1-3, with 8 positions matching TRBD1. The CDR3 extends over 16 amino acids. CDR1 and CDR2 from the germline V gene are MDHEN and SYDVKM. The trim removed 5 bases at V and 3 bases at J, leaving 9 bases unmatched. The CDR3 region is CASSGPGQVGGNTIYF. The CDR3 region has the DNA TGTGCCAGCAGTGGCCCGGGACAGGTCGGTGGAAACACCATATATTTT.

This chain links TRBV5-4 with TRBJ2-3, with D unresolved. CDR1 and CDR2 (germline): SGHNT, YYREEE (reference sequence). The V and J ends lost 10 bases and 2 bases respectively, with 17 bases between them. The CDR3 runs 14 residues. The CDR3 sequence is CAASPAPPTDTQYF. The CDR3, as DNA: TGTGCCGCCAGCCCAGCGCCTCCCACAGATACGCAGTATTTT.

This clone was observed a single time. The rearrangement joins TRBV5-8 to TRBJ2-7, with TRBD1 identical over 11 bases. CDR1 is SGHTS, CDR2 YDEGEE, per germline. The V gene end was trimmed by 2 bases and the J gene end by 6 bases; junction bases not matched to a gene: 7. This CDR3 has 15 residues. The CDR3 DNA follows: TGTGCCAGCAGCTTAACCGGGACAGGGGGAAGCGAGCAGTACTTC. This sequence encodes CASSLTGTGGSEQYF.

The V call is TRBV6-1, the J call TRBJ1-6; D may be TRBD1 (6 bases). Germline lookup yields CDR1 MNHNS and CDR2 SASEGT. Trimming pared 3 bases from V and 7 bases from J, leaving 10 bases between. CDR3 size: 14 residues. This CDR3 is CASSDRGQNSPLHF. In DNA, the CDR3 is TGTGCCAGCAGTGACAGGGGACAAAATTCACCCCTCCACTTT.

The chain recombines TRBV19 with TRBJ2-7; 11 nucleotides line up with TRBD2. The CDR3 runs to 16 residues. The germline V gene has CDR1 LNHDA and CDR2 SQIVND (reference sequence). V dropped 5 bases and J dropped 2; count of bases not matched to a gene: 8. CDR3 nucleotide sequence: TGTGCCAGTAGTTCCACAAAGACTAGCGGGGCCTACGAGCAGTACTTC. Encoded protein: CASSSTKTSGAYEQYF.

This clone came up a few times. The rearrangement joins TRBV10-3 to TRBJ1-2; D uncertain. Germline V CDR1 and CDR2: ENHRY, SYGVKD. There are 16 residues in the CDR3. The V gene lost 2 bases and the J gene lost 8 bases, with 21 bases spanning the gap. CDR3 in DNA: TGTGCCATCAGTGAGCCGTACGATCTAGCCTATTGGGGCTACACCTTC. This encodes CAISEPYDLAYWGYTF.

The gene calls are TRBV7-9 and TRBJ2-3; D call uncertain. V lost 1 base to trimming and J lost 4 bases, with 15 bases between them. The germline V gene has CDR1 SEHNR and CDR2 FQNEAQ (reference sequence). This CDR3 is 16 amino acids long. Here the CDR3 DNA reads TGTGCCAGCAGCTTAGTGTCTACCATTTCGGCAGATACGCAGTATTTT. Amino acids: CASSLVSTISADTQYF.

The J gene is TRBJ2-3, the V gene TRBV25-1; D gene unclear. Germline V lookup: CDR1 MGHDK, CDR2 SYGVNS. CDR3 length equals 13 residues. The germline V and J ends were trimmed by 2 bases and 3 bases, with 6 bases remaining between them. CDR3 protein: CASSEENTDTQYF. The CDR3 DNA sequence: TGTGCCAGCAGTGAAGAGAATACAGATACGCAGTATTTT. The entire variable domain, with the rest obtained from reference TRBV25-1 and TRBJ2-3, is as follows: EADIYQTPRYLVIGTGKKITLECSQTMGHDKMYWYQQDPGMELHLIHYSYGVNSTEKGDLSSESTVSRIRTEHFPLTLESARPSHTSQYLCASSEENTDTQYFGPGTRLTVL.

The genes are TRBV10-2 and TRBJ2-1; TRBD2 aligns across 10 bases. J gave up 7 bases and V 0 bases, and 3 bases lay outside the gene matches. The CDR3 covers 15 residues. Per the germline V gene, CDR1 is WSHSY and CDR2 is SAAADI. The DNA for the CDR3 is TGCGCCAGCAGTGAGTCAGGGACTAGCGATAATGAGCAGTTCTTC. Translating gives CASSESGTSDNEQFF.

The J gene is TRBJ2-5, the V gene TRBV12-5; maybe TRBD2 (5 bases). CDR1 and CDR2 (germline): LGHNT, FRNRAP. This CDR3 has 13 amino acids. V gave up 1 base and J gave up 8 bases, with 11 bases separating them. The CDR3 here is CASGLAPGSTQYF. The CDR3 region has the DNA TGTGCTAGTGGTTTGGCGCCGGGGTCCACCCAGTACTTC.

This clone was seen only a few times. CDR3 bases: TGTGCCAGCAGTAAAATCCGACTAGCGGCAGATGAGCAGTTCTTC. It is translated as CASSKIRLAADEQFF. This chain uses TRBV27 with TRBJ2-1; 9 bases match TRBD2. CDR3 size: 15 residues. Per germline, CDR1 MNHEY and CDR2 SMNVEV (reference sequence). V was clipped by 5 bases and J by 8 bases; unmatched bases: 10.